Listed below are T cell receptor beta chains from one sample, sequenced in a study of beta chain features in type 1 diabetes. Here immunoSEQ multiplex PCR was the method, and the copy in TCRdb shows in-frame clones only, minus some. This table holds a few hundred thousand clones, 8.5% to 10% found once. Sequenced material: central memory CD4+ T cells from blood. All receptors come from a man under 40 with type 1 diabetes. CDR3s include the opening cysteine and the closing phenylalanine or tryptophan. D genes are given only for firm matches. Some rows have no size entry. The others give once, few or many, or a class for an expanded clone.

d_gene	abundance	j_gene	len	v_gene	CDR3aa	CDR3nt
NA	few	TRBJ1-3	14	TRBV7-9	CASTSGALGNTIYF	TGTGCCAGCACCTCGGGGGCGCTTGGAAACACCATATATTTT
NA	NA	TRBJ2-7	16	TRBV5-1	CASSWQLTANPYEQYF	TGCGCCAGCAGCTGGCAGCTGACTGCTAACCCCTACGAGCAGTACTTC
TRBD2	NA	TRBJ2-1	16	TRBV7-2	CASSLVYAGVSAEQFF	TGTGCCAGCAGCTTAGTTTACGCGGGAGTGAGCGCTGAGCAGTTCTTC
NA	NA	TRBJ2-1	14	TRBV18	CASSLNGLSGEQFF	TGTGCCAGCTCACTAAACGGGCTGTCGGGTGAGCAGTTCTTC
NA	few	TRBJ2-2	15	TRBV5-1	CASSTIRGADGELFF	TGCGCCAGCAGCACTATCAGGGGCGCGGACGGGGAGCTGTTTTTT
TRBD2	NA	TRBJ2-3	16	TRBV7-2	CASSLVAGFSADTQYF	TGTGCCAGCAGCTTAGTAGCGGGGTTTTCCGCAGATACGCAGTATTTT
NA	NA	TRBJ2-7	19	TRBV14	CASSQDRTPLRTVSYEQYF	TGTGCCAGCAGCCAAGACCGAACTCCCCTTAGGACGGTCTCCTACGAGCAGTACTTC
NA	many	TRBJ2-3	14	TRBV14	CASSQVQFTDTQYF	TGTGCCAGCAGCCAAGTGCAGTTCACAGATACGCAGTATTTT
TRBD1	NA	TRBJ2-7	15	TRBV2	CASSDWGTGSYEQYF	TGTGCCAGCAGTGACTGGGGGACAGGGTCCTACGAGCAGTACTTC
TRBD1	NA	TRBJ1-1	15	TRBV28	CASSSPGGEGTEAFF	TGTGCCAGCAGTTCCCCAGGGGGAGAGGGCACTGAAGCTTTCTTT
NA	NA	TRBJ2-1	13	TRBV7-2	CASSLAQGMSPFF	TGTGCCAGCAGCCTAGCACAGGGAATGAGCCCGTTCTTC
NA	NA	TRBJ2-3	17	TRBV4-2	CASSHRASGGAGDTQYF	TGTGCCAGCAGCCACCGCGCTTCAGGGGGAGCGGGAGATACGCAGTATTTT
TRBD1	few	TRBJ2-1	15	TRBV7-3	CASSPTRDRWDEQFF	TGTGCCAGCAGCCCAACCCGGGACAGGTGGGATGAGCAGTTCTTC
TRBD2	few	TRBJ2-1	15	TRBV7-9	CASSLGLAGRNEQFF	TGTGCCAGCAGCTTAGGACTAGCGGGCCGGAATGAGCAGTTCTTC
NA	few	TRBJ1-2	14	TRBV6-1	CASSREGANYGYTF	TGTGCCAGCAGTCGGGAGGGGGCTAACTATGGCTACACCTTC
NA	few	TRBJ1-4	16	TRBV5-8	CASSLERLDRYEKLFF	TGTGCCAGCAGCTTGGAGCGACTGGACCGATATGAAAAACTGTTTTTT
NA	few	TRBJ2-2	17	TRBV27	CASSLYDPQFFSGELFF	TGTGCCAGCAGTTTATACGACCCCCAGTTCTTTTCCGGGGAGCTGTTTTTT